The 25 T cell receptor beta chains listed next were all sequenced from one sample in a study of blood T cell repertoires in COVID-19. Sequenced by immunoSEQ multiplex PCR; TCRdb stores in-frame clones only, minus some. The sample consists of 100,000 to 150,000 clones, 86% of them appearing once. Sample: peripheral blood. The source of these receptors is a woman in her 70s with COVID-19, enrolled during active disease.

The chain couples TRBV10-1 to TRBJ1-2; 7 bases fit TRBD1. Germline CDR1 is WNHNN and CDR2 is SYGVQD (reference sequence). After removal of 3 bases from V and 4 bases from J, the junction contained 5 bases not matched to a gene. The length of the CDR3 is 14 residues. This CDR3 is CASSETGVPYGYTF. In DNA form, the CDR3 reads TGCGCCAGCAGTGAAACAGGGGTTCCCTATGGCTACACCTTC.

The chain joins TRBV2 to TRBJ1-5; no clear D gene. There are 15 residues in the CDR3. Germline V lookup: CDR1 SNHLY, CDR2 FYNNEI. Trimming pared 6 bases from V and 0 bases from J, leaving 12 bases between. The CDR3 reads CASREGGNSNQPQHF. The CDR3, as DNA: TGTGCCAGCAGAGAGGGTGGTAATAGCAATCAGCCCCAGCATTTT.

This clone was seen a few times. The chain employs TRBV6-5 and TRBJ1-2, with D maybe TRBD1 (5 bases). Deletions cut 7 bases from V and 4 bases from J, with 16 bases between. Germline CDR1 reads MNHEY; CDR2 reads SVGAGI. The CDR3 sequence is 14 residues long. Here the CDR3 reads CASNKGAAGYGYTF. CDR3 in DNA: TGTGCCAGCAACAAAGGGGCAGCGGGCTATGGCTACACCTTC.

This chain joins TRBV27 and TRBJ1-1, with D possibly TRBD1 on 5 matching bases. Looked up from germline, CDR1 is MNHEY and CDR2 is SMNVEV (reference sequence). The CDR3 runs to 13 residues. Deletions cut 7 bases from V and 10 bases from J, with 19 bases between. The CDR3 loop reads CASTPVGGGRAFF. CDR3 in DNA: TGTGCCAGCACCCCCGTGGGGGGGGGACGAGCTTTCTTT.

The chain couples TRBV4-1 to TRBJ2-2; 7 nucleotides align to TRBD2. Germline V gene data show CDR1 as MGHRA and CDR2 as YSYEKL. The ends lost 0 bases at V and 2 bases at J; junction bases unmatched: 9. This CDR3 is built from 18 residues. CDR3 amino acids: CASSQDALAVFNTGELFF. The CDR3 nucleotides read TGCGCCAGCAGCCAAGATGCGCTAGCGGTGTTCAACACCGGGGAGCTGTTTTTT.

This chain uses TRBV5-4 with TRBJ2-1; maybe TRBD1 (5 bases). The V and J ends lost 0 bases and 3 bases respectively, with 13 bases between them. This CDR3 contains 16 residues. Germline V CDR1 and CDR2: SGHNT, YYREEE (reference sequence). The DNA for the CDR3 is TGTGCCAGCAGCTTGGTGTACCTAAGGGGCTACAATGAGCAGTTCTTC. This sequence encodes CASSLVYLRGYNEQFF.

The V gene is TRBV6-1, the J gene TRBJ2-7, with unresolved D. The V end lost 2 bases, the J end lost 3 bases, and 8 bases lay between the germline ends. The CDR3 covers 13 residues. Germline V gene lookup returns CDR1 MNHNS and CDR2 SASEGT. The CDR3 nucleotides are TGTGCCAGCAGTGAATACGGAGACTACGAGCAGTACTTC. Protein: CASSEYGDYEQYF.

The CDR3 coding sequence is TGTGCCAGCAGTTACTCAGGGGAGGATTCACCCCTCCACTTT. Its translation: CASSYSGEDSPLHF. The rearrangement uses TRBV6-6 and TRBJ1-6, with D tentatively TRBD1 (5 bases). Germline V gives CDR1 MNHNY, CDR2 SVGAGI (reference sequence). Trimming took off 0 bases at V and 8 bases at J, with 8 bases between the two ends. The CDR3 loop spans 14 amino acids.

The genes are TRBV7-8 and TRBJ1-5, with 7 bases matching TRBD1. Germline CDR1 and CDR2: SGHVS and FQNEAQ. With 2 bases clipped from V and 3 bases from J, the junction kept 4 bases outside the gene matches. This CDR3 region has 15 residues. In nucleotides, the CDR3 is TGTGCCAGCAGCTTATTGGACAGGCCCAATCAGCCCCAGCATTTT. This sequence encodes CASSLLDRPNQPQHF. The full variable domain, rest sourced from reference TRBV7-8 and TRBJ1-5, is GAGVSQSPRYKVAKRGQDVALRCDPISGHVSLFWYQQALGQGPEFLTYFQNEAQLDKSGLPSDRFFAERPEGSVSTLKIQRTQQEDSAVYLCASSLLDRPNQPQHFGDGTRLSIL.

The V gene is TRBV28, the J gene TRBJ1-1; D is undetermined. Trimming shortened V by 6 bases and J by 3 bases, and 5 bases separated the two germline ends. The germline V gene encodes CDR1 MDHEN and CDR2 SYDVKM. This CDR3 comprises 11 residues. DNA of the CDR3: TGTGCCAGCAGCTACTACACTGAAGCTTTCTTT. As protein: CASSYYTEAFF.

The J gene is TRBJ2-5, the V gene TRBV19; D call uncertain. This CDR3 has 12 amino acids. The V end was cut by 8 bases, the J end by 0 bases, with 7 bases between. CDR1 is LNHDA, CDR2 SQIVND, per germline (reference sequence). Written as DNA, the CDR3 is TGTGCCAGTGCTCGGGACCAAGAGACCCAGTACTTC. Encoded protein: CASARDQETQYF. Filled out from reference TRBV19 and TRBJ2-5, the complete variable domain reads DGGITQSPKYLFRKEGQNVTLSCEQNLNHDAMYWYRQDPGQGLRLIYYSQIVNDFQKGDIAEGYSVSREKKESFPLTVTSAQKNPTAFYLCASARDQETQYFGPGTRLLVL.

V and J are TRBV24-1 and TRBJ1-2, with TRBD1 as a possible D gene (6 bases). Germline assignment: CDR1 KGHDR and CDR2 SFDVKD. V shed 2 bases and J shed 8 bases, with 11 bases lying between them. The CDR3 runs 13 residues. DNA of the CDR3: TGTGCCACCAGTGATTCCGGACAGTCCGGCTACACCTTC. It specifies CATSDSGQSGYTF.

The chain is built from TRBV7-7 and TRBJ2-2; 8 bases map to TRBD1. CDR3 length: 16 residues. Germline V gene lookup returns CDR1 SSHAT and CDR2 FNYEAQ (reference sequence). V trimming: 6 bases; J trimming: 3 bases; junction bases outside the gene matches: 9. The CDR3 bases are TGTGCCAGCAGTCTGTACAGGGGGAAGGACACCGGGGAGCTGTTTTTT. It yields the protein CASSLYRGKDTGELFF.

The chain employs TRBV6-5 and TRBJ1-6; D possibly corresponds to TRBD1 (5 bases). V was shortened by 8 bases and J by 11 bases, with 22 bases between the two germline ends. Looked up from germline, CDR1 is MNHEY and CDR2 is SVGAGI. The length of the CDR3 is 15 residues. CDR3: CASLPGGVYDPPLHF. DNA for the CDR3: TGTGCCAGCCTCCCTGGGGGGGTATACGACCCACCCCTCCACTTT.

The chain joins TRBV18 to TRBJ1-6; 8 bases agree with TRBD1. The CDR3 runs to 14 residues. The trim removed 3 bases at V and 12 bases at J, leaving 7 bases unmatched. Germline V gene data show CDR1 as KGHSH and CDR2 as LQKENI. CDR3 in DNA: TGTGCCAGCTCACCGGAGGCAGGGGGCCAACCCCTCCACTTT. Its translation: CASSPEAGGQPLHF.

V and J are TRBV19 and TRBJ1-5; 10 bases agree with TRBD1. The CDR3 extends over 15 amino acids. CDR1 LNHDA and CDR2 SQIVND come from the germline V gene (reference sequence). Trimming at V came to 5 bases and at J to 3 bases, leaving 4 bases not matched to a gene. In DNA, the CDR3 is TGTGCCAGTAGTGCCGGGACAGGGGACAATCAGCCCCAGCATTTT. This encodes CASSAGTGDNQPQHF.

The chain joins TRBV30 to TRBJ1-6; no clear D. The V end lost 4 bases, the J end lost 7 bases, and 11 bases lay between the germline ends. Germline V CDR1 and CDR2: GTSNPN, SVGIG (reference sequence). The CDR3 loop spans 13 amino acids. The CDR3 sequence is CAWTPDLNSPLHF. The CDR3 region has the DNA TGTGCCTGGACCCCCGATCTAAATTCACCCCTCCACTTT.

As DNA, the CDR3 is TGCGCCAGCAGCTCGACAGGGGGTGAAGCCGGGGAGCTGTTTTTT. It yields the protein CASSSTGGEAGELFF. V usage is TRBV5-1 and J usage is TRBJ2-2, with 9 bases lining up with TRBD1. V dropped 3 bases and J dropped 6; count of bases not matched to a gene: 6. Germline V gene data show CDR1 as SGHRS and CDR2 as YFSETQ. The CDR3 runs 15 residues.

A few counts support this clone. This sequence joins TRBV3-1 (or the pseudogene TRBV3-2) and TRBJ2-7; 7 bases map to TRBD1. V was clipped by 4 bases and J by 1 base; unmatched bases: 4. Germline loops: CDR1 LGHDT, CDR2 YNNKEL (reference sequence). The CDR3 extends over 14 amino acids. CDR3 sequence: CASSPDRFSYEQYF. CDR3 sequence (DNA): TGTGCCAGCAGCCCGGACAGGTTTTCCTACGAGCAGTACTTC.

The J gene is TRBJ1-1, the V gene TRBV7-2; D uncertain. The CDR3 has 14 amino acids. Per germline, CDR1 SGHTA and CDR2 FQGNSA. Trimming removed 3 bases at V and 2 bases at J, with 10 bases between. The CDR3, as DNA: TGTGCCAGCAGCTTTTTGAGCTTCAACACTGAAGCTTTCTTT. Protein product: CASSFLSFNTEAFF.

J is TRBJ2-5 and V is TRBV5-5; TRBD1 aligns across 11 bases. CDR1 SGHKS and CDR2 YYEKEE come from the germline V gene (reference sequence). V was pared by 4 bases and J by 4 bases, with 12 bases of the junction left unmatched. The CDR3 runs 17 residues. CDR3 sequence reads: CASSRSGTGGVGETQYF. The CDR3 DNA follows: TGTGCCAGCAGCAGATCTGGGACAGGGGGGGTTGGAGAGACCCAGTACTTC.

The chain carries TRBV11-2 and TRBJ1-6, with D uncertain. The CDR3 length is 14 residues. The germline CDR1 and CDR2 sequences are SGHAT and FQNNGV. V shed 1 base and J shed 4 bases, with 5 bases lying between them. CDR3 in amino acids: CASSLGGYNSPLHF. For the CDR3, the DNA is TGTGCCAGCAGCTTAGGCGGTTATAATTCACCCCTCCACTTT.

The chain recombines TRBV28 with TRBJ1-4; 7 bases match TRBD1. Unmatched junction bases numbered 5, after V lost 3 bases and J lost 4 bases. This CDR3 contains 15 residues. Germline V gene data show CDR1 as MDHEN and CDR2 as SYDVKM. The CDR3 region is CASSLPGTDNEKLFF. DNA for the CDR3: TGTGCCAGCAGTTTGCCCGGGACAGATAATGAAAAACTGTTTTTT.

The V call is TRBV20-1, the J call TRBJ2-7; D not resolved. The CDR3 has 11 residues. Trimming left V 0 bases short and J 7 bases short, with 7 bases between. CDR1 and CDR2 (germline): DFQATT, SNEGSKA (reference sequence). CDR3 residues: CSARDPTEQYF. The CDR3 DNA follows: TGCAGTGCTAGAGATCCCACAGAGCAGTACTTC.

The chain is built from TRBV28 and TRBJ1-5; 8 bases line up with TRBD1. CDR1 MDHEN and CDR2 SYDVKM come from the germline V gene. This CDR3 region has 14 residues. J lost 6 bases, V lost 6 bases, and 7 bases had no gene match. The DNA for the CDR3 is TGTGCCAGCAGACAACAGGGGGTAAGTCAGCCCCAGCATTTT. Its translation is CASRQQGVSQPQHF.